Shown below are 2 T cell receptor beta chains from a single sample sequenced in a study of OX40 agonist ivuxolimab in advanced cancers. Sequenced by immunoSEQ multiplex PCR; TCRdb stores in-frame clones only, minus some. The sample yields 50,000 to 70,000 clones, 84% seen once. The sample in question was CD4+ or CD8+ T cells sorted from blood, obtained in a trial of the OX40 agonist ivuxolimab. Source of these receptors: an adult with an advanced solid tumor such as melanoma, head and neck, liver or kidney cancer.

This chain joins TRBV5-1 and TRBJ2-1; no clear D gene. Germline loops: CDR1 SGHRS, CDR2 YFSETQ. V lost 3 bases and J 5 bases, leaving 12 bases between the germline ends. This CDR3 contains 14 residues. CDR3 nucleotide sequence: TGCGCCAGCAGCTCTCAAGTACAAGACAATGAGCAGTTCTTC. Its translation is CASSSQVQDNEQFF.

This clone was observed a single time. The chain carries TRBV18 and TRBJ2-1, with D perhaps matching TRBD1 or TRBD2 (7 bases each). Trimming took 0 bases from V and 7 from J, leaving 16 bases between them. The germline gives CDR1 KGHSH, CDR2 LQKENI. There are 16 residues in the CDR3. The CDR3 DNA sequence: TGTGCCAGCTCACCACCGCAGGCAGGGGGGGTTAATGAGCAGTTCTTC. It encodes CASSPPQAGGVNEQFF.